The rows below give T cell receptor beta chains drawn from one sample of a study of spatial heterogeneity in lung cancer. In TCRdb, the 5' RACE reads were re-called with MiXCR into one record per CDR3 protein. The sample shows about 38,000 distinct CDR3 sequences, 6.5% to 8.5% of them seen only once. This material consisted of PBMCs, taken at surgery. These receptors came from a male donor with early-stage non-small cell lung cancer. CDR3s include the opening cysteine and the closing phenylalanine or tryptophan. The order of the fields is J gene, D gene, V gene, clone size, CDR3 protein, CDR3 DNA. A D gene is named only where the DNA matches it firmly. Rows give clone size only sometimes, using once, few, many, or a class for an expanded clone.

J: TRBJ1-1
D: .
V: TRBV3-1
size: .
CDR3: CASSRGGAAEAFF
DNA: TGTGCCAGCAGCCGCGGGGGAGCCGCTGAAGCTTTCTTT

J: TRBJ2-2
D: TRBD1
V: TRBV12-3/TRBV12-4
size: many
CDR3: CASRVQGDPRGTGELFF
DNA: TGTGCCAGCAGAGTACAGGGGGATCCCCGAGGCACCGGGGAGCTGTTTTTT

J: TRBJ1-2
D: TRBD1
V: TRBV7-9
size: .
CDR3: CASSSGQANYGYTF
DNA: TGTGCCAGCAGCTCTGGACAGGCTAACTATGGCTACACCTTC

J: TRBJ2-1
D: .
V: TRBV7-9
size: many
CDR3: CASSPLLVEQFF
DNA: TGTGCCAGCAGCCCCCTTCTTGTTGAGCAGTTCTTC

J: TRBJ1-5
D: .
V: TRBV2
size: few
CDR3: CASTAEFNQPQHF
DNA: TGTGCCAGCACCGCGGAGTTTAATCAGCCCCAGCATTTT

J: TRBJ2-1
D: .
V: TRBV5-1
size: few
CDR3: CASSLYRLGDLGYNEQFF
DNA: TGCGCCAGCAGCTTGTACCGCCTGGGGGACCTGGGCTACAATGAGCAGTTCTTC

J: TRBJ2-3
D: TRBD2
V: TRBV7-8
size: few
CDR3: CASSAREGADTQYF
DNA: TGTGCCAGCAGCGCCCGGGAGGGTGCAGATACGCAGTATTTT

J: TRBJ2-5
D: TRBD2
V: TRBV12-3/TRBV12-4
size: few
CDR3: CASSPRGTGGETQYF
DNA: TGTGCCAGCAGCCCGAGGGGAACGGGGGGAGAGACCCAGTACTTC

J: TRBJ1-1
D: .
V: TRBV7-8
size: many
CDR3: CASSPSTGTEAFF
DNA: TGTGCCAGCAGCCCCAGTACGGGCACTGAAGCTTTCTTT

J: TRBJ1-1
D: .
V: TRBV18
size: .
CDR3: CASSTNQAENTEAFF
DNA: TGTGCCAGCTCGACCAACCAAGCGGAGAACACTGAAGCTTTCTTT

J: TRBJ1-5
D: .
V: TRBV20-1
size: .
CDR3: CSASTDSNQPQHF
DNA: TGCAGTGCCAGTACAGATAGCAATCAGCCCCAGCATTTT

J: TRBJ2-7
D: TRBD1
V: TRBV10-3
size: few
CDR3: CAISTPGGSYEQYF
DNA: TGTGCCATCAGTACCCCAGGGGGTTCCTACGAGCAGTACTTC

J: TRBJ1-2
D: TRBD1
V: TRBV29-1
size: large
CDR3: CSVEGTGTYGYTF
DNA: TGCAGCGTTGAAGGGACAGGGACCTATGGCTACACCTTC

J: TRBJ2-5
D: .
V: TRBV20-1
size: few
CDR3: CSAREVLQETQYF
DNA: TGCAGTGCTAGAGAGGTCCTCCAAGAGACCCAGTACTTC

J: TRBJ2-5
D: TRBD2
V: TRBV12-3/TRBV12-4
size: many
CDR3: CASSLGLAGYETQYF
DNA: TGTGCCAGCAGTCTCGGACTAGCCGGGTACGAGACCCAGTACTTC

J: TRBJ2-1
D: TRBD1
V: TRBV18
size: .
CDR3: CASSLRDGQGLGNEQFF
DNA: TGTGCCAGCTCACTCAGAGATGGACAGGGGCTAGGGAATGAGCAGTTCTTC

J: TRBJ2-5
D: .
V: TRBV29-1
size: many
CDR3: CSVVIGRYQETQYF
DNA: TGCAGCGTTGTAATTGGCAGGTACCAAGAGACCCAGTACTTC

J: TRBJ2-2
D: .
V: TRBV5-1
size: few
CDR3: CASSLEGFANTGELFF
DNA: TGCGCCAGCAGCTTGGAGGGATTCGCGAACACCGGGGAGCTGTTTTTT

J: TRBJ2-2
D: TRBD2
V: TRBV7-3
size: few
CDR3: CASRSGTTVPGELFF
DNA: TGTGCCAGCAGGTCCGGGACTACGGTCCCCGGGGAGCTGTTTTTT

J: TRBJ2-1
D: TRBD1
V: TRBV29-1
size: many
CDR3: CSGGQGFLNEQFF
DNA: TGCAGCGGTGGACAGGGTTTTTTAAATGAGCAGTTCTTC

J: TRBJ2-1
D: .
V: TRBV7-2
size: many
CDR3: CASSKRRSGVRAGEQFF
DNA: TGTGCCAGCAGCAAACGCAGGTCGGGAGTCCGGGCTGGGGAGCAGTTCTTC

J: TRBJ2-1
D: .
V: TRBV2
size: few
CDR3: CASNDYYNEQFF
DNA: TGTGCCAGCAACGACTACTACAATGAGCAGTTCTTC

J: TRBJ1-2
D: .
V: TRBV7-8
size: many
CDR3: CASSFTGIGINGYTF
DNA: TGTGCCAGCAGCTTCACAGGGATTGGGATTAATGGCTACACCTTC

J: TRBJ2-3
D: .
V: TRBV20-1
size: many
CDR3: CSAPLADTQYF
DNA: TGCAGTGCTCCTCTGGCGGATACGCAGTATTTT

J: TRBJ2-4
D: .
V: TRBV14
size: .
CDR3: CASSQDRRGYENIQYF
DNA: TGTGCCAGCAGCCAAGATAGGAGGGGCTATGAGAACATTCAGTACTTC

J: TRBJ2-2
D: .
V: TRBV19
size: .
CDR3: CASSSDANTGELFF
DNA: TGTGCCAGTAGTTCGGACGCGAACACCGGGGAGCTGTTTTTT

J: TRBJ1-2
D: .
V: TRBV25-1
size: many
CDR3: CASMGDTLLYGYTF
DNA: TGTGCCAGCATGGGGGACACGCTCCTCTATGGCTACACCTTC